The next 32 T cell receptor beta chains were all read from a single sample in a study of blood T cell repertoires in COVID-19. Clones were sequenced by immunoSEQ multiplex PCR, and TCRdb holds only the in-frame ones, with some missing. The sample has about 230,000 clones, 70% to 90% seen once. The sample taken for sequencing was peripheral blood. The receptors here all came from a woman aged 18-29 years who had recovered from COVID-19.

The CDR3 coding sequence is TGTGCCAGCAGCCCGTTAAGGCTAGCGGGAGTAAATGAGCAGTTCTTC. It is translated as CASSPLRLAGVNEQFF. This chain links TRBV27 with TRBJ2-1; 10 bases match TRBD2. With 6 bases clipped from V and 7 bases from J, the junction kept 12 bases outside the gene matches. This CDR3 is built from 16 residues. CDR1 and CDR2 (germline): MNHEY, SMNVEV (reference sequence).

The rearrangement joins TRBV5-6 to TRBJ2-7; perhaps TRBD2 as D (6 bases). Germline V lookup: CDR1 SGHDT, CDR2 YYEEEE. The V end was cut by 2 bases, the J end by 7 bases, with 7 bases between. The length of the CDR3 is 11 residues. The CDR3, as DNA: TGTGCCAGCAGCTTCGCGGGAGAGCAGTACTTC. Translating gives CASSFAGEQYF.

CDR3 DNA sequence: TGTGCCAGCAGCACCTCGATAGGGGGAACTGAAGCTTTCTTT. The encoded protein is CASSTSIGGTEAFF. V is TRBV21-1 and J is TRBJ1-1; TRBD1 is the table's D call, not checked against the DNA. TRBV21-1 is a pseudogene segment. This CDR3 has 14 amino acids.

This clone was seen a few times. The rearrangement uses TRBV6-2 or TRBV6-3 and TRBJ2-5; 7 positions match TRBD1. Trimming removed 5 bases from V and 1 base from J; junction bases left unmatched: 4. Germline lookup yields CDR1 MNHEY and CDR2 SVGEGT. The CDR3 totals 14 residues. The DNA of the CDR3 is TGTGCCAGCAGTCCCGGACAGGCCCAAGAGACCCAGTACTTC. This sequence encodes CASSPGQAQETQYF.

The rearrangement joins TRBV29-1 to TRBJ2-7, with TRBD2 matching 7 bases. The CDR3 spans 15 residues. CDR1 SQVTM and CDR2 ANQGSEA come from the germline V gene. V trimming: 0 bases; J trimming: 3 bases; junction bases outside the gene matches: 8. CDR3 sequence (DNA): TGCAGCGTTGAAGATCTGGCGGGAGATCTCTACGAGCAGTACTTC. Translation gives CSVEDLAGDLYEQYF.

J is TRBJ2-1 and V is TRBV24-1; D uncertain. Germline CDR1 and CDR2: KGHDR and SFDVKD. The CDR3 loop spans 13 amino acids. With 2 bases removed from V and 9 bases from J, the gap between germline ends came to 10 bases. CDR3 in DNA: TGTGCCACCAGTGATTGGGCAATAGTTGAGCAGTTCTTC. Translation: CATSDWAIVEQFF.

The J gene is TRBJ2-7, the V gene TRBV21-1; TRBD2, the table's D call, was not compared with the DNA. TRBV21-1 is a pseudogene. This CDR3 contains 14 residues. CDR3 loop: CASSNTGDTYEQYF. The CDR3 DNA reads as TGTGCCAGCAGCAATACCGGGGATACCTACGAGCAGTACTTC.

The V and J genes are TRBV14 and TRBJ2-3, with 11 bases aligning to TRBD2. CDR1 SGHDN and CDR2 FVKESK come from the germline V gene. The CDR3 extends over 19 amino acids. Trimming took 4 bases from V and 2 from J; bases not matched to a gene: 14. CDR3 loop: CASSRRKDVLAGATDTQYF. As DNA, the CDR3 is TGTGCCAGCAGCCGAAGAAAGGACGTACTAGCGGGAGCCACAGATACGCAGTATTTT.

The chain carries TRBV7-7 and TRBJ2-3; 9 nucleotides align to TRBD2. With 2 bases clipped from V and 5 bases from J, the junction kept 11 bases outside the gene matches. CDR3 length equals 17 residues. The germline gives CDR1 SSHAT, CDR2 FNYEAQ (reference sequence). CDR3 in amino acids: CASSLRGGGRAGDTQYF. The CDR3, as DNA: TGTGCCAGCAGCTTAAGGGGTGGCGGGAGGGCCGGAGATACGCAGTATTTT. Using reference TRBV7-7 and TRBJ2-3 for the parts outside the CDR3, the full variable domain is GAGVSQSPRYKVTKRGQDVTLRCDPISSHATLYWYQQALGQGPEFLTYFNYEAQPDKSGLPSDRFSAERPEGSISTLTIQRTEQRDSAMYRCASSLRGGGRAGDTQYFGPGTRLTVL.

The chain is built from TRBV4-1 and TRBJ2-7; D might be TRBD1 (5 bases). V shed 3 bases and J shed 2 bases, with 14 bases lying between them. CDR3 size: 15 residues. CDR1 and CDR2 from the germline V gene are MGHRA and YSYEKL. As DNA, the CDR3 is TGCGCCAGCAGCCATCAAGGGGATGGTGCCTACGAGCAGTACTTC. As protein: CASSHQGDGAYEQYF.

This clone occurred a few times. The chain employs TRBV7-9 and TRBJ2-7; perhaps TRBD1 as D (5 bases). The CDR3 runs to 15 residues. V dropped 2 bases and J dropped 1 base, with 12 bases sitting between them. Germline V CDR1 and CDR2: SEHNR, FQNEAQ (reference sequence). CDR3 bases: TGTGCCAGCAGCTTATTGGTCGACAGTTCCTACGAGCAGTACTTC. Translating it yields CASSLLVDSSYEQYF. Full variable domain (remainder filled in from reference TRBV7-9 and TRBJ2-7): DTGVSQNPRHKITKRGQNVTFRCDPISEHNRLYWYRQTLGQGPEFLTYFQNEAQLEKSRLLSDRFSAERPKGSFSTLEIQRTEQGDSAMYLCASSLLVDSSYEQYFGPGTRLTVT.

The rearrangement uses TRBV7-8 and TRBJ1-4, with 8 nucleotides matching TRBD1. The V gene's germline CDR1 is SGHVS and CDR2 FQNEAQ. The ends lost 5 bases at V and 8 bases at J; junction bases unmatched: 1. CDR3 length: 12 amino acids. CDR3 DNA sequence: TGTGCCAGCAGCCGGACAGGGGAAAAACTGTTTTTT. Translating it yields CASSRTGEKLFF.

This clone turned up a few times. This chain uses TRBV4-2 with TRBJ2-1; D gene ambiguous. Germline V gene lookup returns CDR1 LGHNA and CDR2 YNFKEQ. The CDR3 has 12 residues. V was clipped by 4 bases and J by 5 bases, with 6 bases between them. The CDR3 sequence: CASSRTNNEQFF. The CDR3 bases are TGTGCCAGCAGCCGTACTAACAATGAGCAGTTCTTC.

The rearrangement links TRBV14 to TRBJ2-1, with D hard to call. Between the trimmed V and J ends, which lost 1 base and 8 bases, there was a span of 9 bases. This CDR3 spans 13 amino acids. Germline V gives CDR1 SGHDN, CDR2 FVKESK. CDR3 region: CASSQVPVDEQFF. CDR3 coding DNA: TGTGCCAGCAGCCAAGTACCGGTCGATGAGCAGTTCTTC. Using reference TRBV14 and TRBJ2-1 for the parts outside the CDR3, the full variable domain is EAGVTQFPSHSVIEKGQTVTLRCDPISGHDNLYWYRRVMGKEIKFLLHFVKESKQDESGMPNNRFLAERTGGTYSTLKVQPAELEDSGVYFCASSQVPVDEQFFGPGTRLTVL.

The chain joins TRBV7-9 to TRBJ2-5; TRBD2 agrees at 11 bases. This CDR3 spans 15 amino acids. Germline V gives CDR1 SEHNR, CDR2 FQNEAQ (reference sequence). Unmatched junction bases numbered 1, after V lost 0 bases and J lost 4 bases. The CDR3 loop reads CASSLALAGAETQYF. The CDR3 region has the DNA TGTGCCAGCAGCTTAGCACTAGCGGGAGCAGAGACCCAGTACTTC.

The chain is built from TRBV4-3 and TRBJ2-1; 8 nucleotides match TRBD2. Germline loops: CDR1 LGHNA, CDR2 YSLEER. The CDR3 has 16 residues. The ends lost 1 base at V and 0 bases at J; junction bases unmatched: 2. CDR3 DNA: TGCGCCAGCAGCCAAGGACTAGCGATCTCCTACAATGAGCAGTTCTTC. Its translation: CASSQGLAISYNEQFF.

This clone was seen more than once but under ten times. The chain links TRBV3-1 (or the pseudogene TRBV3-2) to TRBJ2-7, with D possibly TRBD1 on 6 matching bases. V was cut by 5 bases and J by 2 bases, with 22 bases left in between. The CDR3 is 17 residues long. Germline assignment: CDR1 LGHDT and CDR2 YNNKEL (reference sequence). The CDR3 loop reads CASSYLGRQDLTYEQYF. The CDR3 DNA is TGTGCCAGCAGCTACCTAGGACGACAGGACCTTACCTACGAGCAGTACTTC.

V gene TRBV6-2 or TRBV6-3 combines with J gene TRBJ1-1; D gene uncertain. This CDR3 is 15 amino acids long. Looked up from germline, CDR1 is MNHEY and CDR2 is SVGEGT. With 2 bases removed from V and 3 bases from J, the gap between germline ends came to 13 bases. DNA of the CDR3: TGTGCCAGCAGTTACACGACGGGTCCTCACACTGAAGCTTTCTTT. Translated: CASSYTTGPHTEAFF.

J is TRBJ2-7 and V is TRBV18; a possible D gene is TRBD2 (5 bases). This CDR3 spans 14 amino acids. The germline V gene encodes CDR1 KGHSH and CDR2 LQKENI. Trimming took off 3 bases at V and 5 bases at J, with 14 bases between the two ends. CDR3 bases: TGTGCCAGCTCACCGAATAGGAGCGGAAACGAGCAGTACTTC. Its protein product is CASSPNRSGNEQYF.

The chain joins TRBV12-3 or TRBV12-4 to TRBJ2-1; weak D call: TRBD2 (5 bases). V was pared by 5 bases and J by 13 bases, with 15 bases between. The CDR3 sequence is 12 residues long. CDR3 sequence (DNA): TGTGCCAGCAGTCCCTGGACTGATACCCAGTTCTTC. It specifies CASSPWTDTQFF.

The rearrangement links TRBV6-5 to TRBJ1-1, with no clear D. CDR1 MNHEY and CDR2 SVGAGI come from the germline V gene. V was clipped by 6 bases and J by 4 bases, with 6 bases between them. CDR3 size: 11 residues. Here the CDR3 DNA reads TGTGCCAGCAGGTTAGCCACTGAAGCTTTCTTT. Translating gives CASRLATEAFF.

V usage is TRBV9 and J usage is TRBJ1-1; D ambiguous. Trimming left V 3 bases short and J 5 bases short, with 14 bases between. This CDR3 contains 14 residues. CDR1 SGDLS and CDR2 YYNGEE come from the germline V gene. The CDR3 nucleotides are TGTGCCAGCAGCGGTAATGGGAGGCAAACTGAAGCTTTCTTT. This gives the protein CASSGNGRQTEAFF.

V usage is TRBV27 and J usage is TRBJ2-3; 8 positions match TRBD2. Losses at the gene ends were 1 base for V and 2 bases for J; bases not matched to a gene: 2. The CDR3 has 15 residues. In germline, CDR1 is MNHEY, CDR2 SMNVEV (reference sequence). The CDR3 is CASSLLAGITDTQYF. CDR3 nucleotides: TGTGCCAGCAGTTTATTAGCGGGAATCACAGATACGCAGTATTTT.

The chain recombines TRBV19 with TRBJ2-2; TRBD2 matches 11 bases. V gave up 5 bases and J gave up 4 bases; unmatched junction bases: 6. The CDR3 has 16 amino acids. Germline values: CDR1 LNHDA, CDR2 SQIVND (reference sequence). The CDR3 protein is CASSWTSGPFTGELFF. For the CDR3, the DNA is TGTGCCAGTAGTTGGACTAGCGGGCCATTCACCGGGGAGCTGTTTTTT. Variable domain in full (rest from reference TRBV19 and TRBJ2-2): DGGITQSPKYLFRKEGQNVTLSCEQNLNHDAMYWYRQDPGQGLRLIYYSQIVNDFQKGDIAEGYSVSREKKESFPLTVTSAQKNPTAFYLCASSWTSGPFTGELFFGEGSRLTVL.

CDR3 region: CASSLVQNNSPLHF. DNA of the CDR3: TGCGCCAGCAGCTTGGTACAGAATAATTCACCCCTCCACTTT. The chain is built from TRBV5-1 and TRBJ1-6; D remains ambiguous. The V end lost 0 bases, the J end lost 5 bases, and 6 bases lay between the germline ends. The germline gives CDR1 SGHRS, CDR2 YFSETQ. CDR3 length: 14 amino acids.

V is TRBV30 and J is TRBJ1-1; 9 bases align to TRBD1. This CDR3 is 12 amino acids long. The germline gives CDR1 GTSNPN, CDR2 SVGIG (reference sequence). The V and J ends lost 3 bases and 6 bases, in that order; junction bases with no gene match: 2. The CDR3 reads CAWSGTGSEAFF. The CDR3 DNA sequence: TGTGCCTGGAGCGGGACAGGGTCTGAAGCTTTCTTT. The whole variable domain, remainder taken from reference TRBV30 and TRBJ1-1, is SQTIHQWPATLVQPVGSPLSLECTVEGTSNPNLYWYRQAAGRGLQLLFYSVGIGQISSEVPQNLSASRPQDRQFILSSKKLLLSDSGFYLCAWSGTGSEAFFGQGTRLTVV.

In this sample, this clone turned up a few times. J is TRBJ2-7 and V is TRBV4-2; 12 nucleotides match TRBD2. Germline CDR1 is LGHNA and CDR2 is YNFKEQ. The CDR3 length is 16 residues. The ends lost 0 bases at V and 5 bases at J; junction bases unmatched: 5. The CDR3 region has the DNA TGTGCCAGCAGCCAAGAGAGACTAGCGGGAGCAGACGAGCAGTACTTC. Encoded protein: CASSQERLAGADEQYF.

The V gene is TRBV14, the J gene TRBJ1-1; TRBD1 matches 8 bases. With 3 bases clipped from V and 5 bases from J, the junction kept 5 bases outside the gene matches. Germline loops: CDR1 SGHDN, CDR2 FVKESK. The CDR3 contains 14 residues. The CDR3 nucleotides are TGTGCCAGCAGCCATGGACAGGGAGGTACTGAAGCTTTCTTT. Translated, it gives CASSHGQGGTEAFF.

The genes are TRBV2 and TRBJ1-2, with D possibly TRBD1 on 5 matching bases. Germline values: CDR1 SNHLY, CDR2 FYNNEI. The CDR3 has 15 residues. Trimming took 7 bases from V and 1 from J, leaving 16 bases between them. In DNA form, the CDR3 reads TGTGCCAGCACATCCCGGGACTCCATTAACTATGGCTACACCTTC. Translated, it gives CASTSRDSINYGYTF.

This rearrangement joins TRBV6-4 to TRBJ2-3; no clear D gene. The CDR3 covers 15 residues. Trimming left V 0 bases short and J 2 bases short, with 9 bases between. Germline CDR1 reads MRHNA; CDR2 reads SNTAGT. The CDR3 region is CASSDSSTHTDTQYF. CDR3 coding DNA: TGTGCCAGCAGTGACTCGAGTACCCACACAGATACGCAGTATTTT.

The genes are TRBV24-1 and TRBJ2-3, with D maybe TRBD1 (6 bases). V dropped 3 bases and J dropped 4 bases, with 22 bases sitting between them. CDR1 is KGHDR and CDR2 is SFDVKD in the germline V gene. The CDR3 has 18 amino acids. This chain's CDR3 is CATSDPNPRQESPDTQYF. CDR3 nucleotides: TGTGCCACCAGTGATCCCAACCCGCGACAGGAGTCGCCAGATACGCAGTATTTT.

The chain joins TRBV18 to TRBJ2-7, with 7 bases identical to TRBD1. This CDR3 is built from 14 residues. With V trimmed by 6 bases and J by 0 bases, 5 bases remained unmatched. From germline, CDR1 is KGHSH and CDR2 LQKENI. CDR3 in DNA: TGTGCCAGCTCTTGGGACAGTTACTCCTACGAGCAGTACTTC. As protein: CASSWDSYSYEQYF.